This is a list of T cell receptor beta chains from one sample in a study of blood T cells in healthy people across ages. TCRdb fed the 5' RACE reads into MiXCR, producing one record per CDR3 protein. The table has 1.5 million to 2 million distinct CDR3 sequences, 49% seen once; the top ten hold less than 2.5%. Specimen: blood. These TCRs come from a woman aged 40 to 50 in good health. CDR3s include the opening cysteine and the closing phenylalanine or tryptophan. The D gene is left open where the match is weak. A clone size is listed for some rows: how often the clone was seen (once, few, many), or a class if it is expanded.

CDR3 DNA: TGTGCCAGCAGCCCCGACAGGGGGGGCACTGAAGCTTTCTTT; CDR3 protein: CASSPDRGGTEAFF; D gene: TRBD1; J gene: TRBJ1-1; clone size: NA; V gene: TRBV7-2
CDR3 DNA: TGTGCCAGCAGTTACGGGACAGGGGGCTCCGGGTCCTATAATTCACCCCTCCACTTT; CDR3 protein: CASSYGTGGSGSYNSPLHF; D gene: TRBD1; J gene: TRBJ1-6; clone size: NA; V gene: TRBV6-5
CDR3 DNA: TGTGCTAGTGCCAAGGACGGGCCCTCCTACGAGCAGTACTTC; CDR3 protein: CASAKDGPSYEQYF; D gene: NA; J gene: TRBJ2-7; clone size: NA; V gene: TRBV12-5
CDR3 DNA: TGTGCCACCAGTGAATTAGGTATAAAGCAGTTCTTC; CDR3 protein: CATSELGIKQFF; D gene: NA; J gene: TRBJ2-1; clone size: NA; V gene: TRBV24-1
CDR3 DNA: TGTGCCAGCAGTTACTCGGATGAAGGCCATGAGCAGTTCTTC; CDR3 protein: CASSYSDEGHEQFF; D gene: NA; J gene: TRBJ2-1; clone size: few; V gene: TRBV6-2/TRBV6-3
CDR3 DNA: TGCGCCAGCAGCCAAGTCGTAAGACAGCACACGTCTGGGGCCAACGTCCTGACTTTC; CDR3 protein: CASSQVVRQHTSGANVLTF; D gene: NA; J gene: TRBJ2-6; clone size: NA; V gene: TRBV4-1
CDR3 DNA: TGTGCCGCGGCTGGAGAGGGCGGGGGGGCGTTCAATGAGCAGTTCTTC; CDR3 protein: CAAAGEGGGAFNEQFF; D gene: TRBD2; J gene: TRBJ2-1; clone size: NA; V gene: TRBV6-1
CDR3 DNA: TGTGCCAGCAGTTCGCCCGGGACAGGACCTACTCAGCAGTACTTC; CDR3 protein: CASSSPGTGPTQQYF; D gene: TRBD1; J gene: TRBJ2-7; clone size: NA; V gene: TRBV28
CDR3 DNA: TGCGCCAGCAGCTTGAGTCTAGCGGGGATTGGGGAGCAGTACTTC; CDR3 protein: CASSLSLAGIGEQYF; D gene: TRBD2; J gene: TRBJ2-7; clone size: NA; V gene: TRBV5-1
CDR3 DNA: TGTGCCAGCAGCCACAAACTAGCGGGAGTCACAGATACGCAGTATTTT; CDR3 protein: CASSHKLAGVTDTQYF; D gene: TRBD2; J gene: TRBJ2-3; clone size: NA; V gene: TRBV3-1
CDR3 DNA: TGTGCCAGCAGAGACCGCACCGTTGTGGGGGCTAACTATGGCTACACCTTC; CDR3 protein: CASRDRTVVGANYGYTF; D gene: NA; J gene: TRBJ1-2; clone size: NA; V gene: TRBV6-2/TRBV6-3
CDR3 DNA: TGCGCCAGCAGCTTGGGACAGGCTTCAAACTATGGCTACACCTTC; CDR3 protein: CASSLGQASNYGYTF; D gene: NA; J gene: TRBJ1-2; clone size: few; V gene: TRBV5-1
CDR3 DNA: TGTGCCAGCAGCCCGTTGCTGGCAGGTTACAATGAGCAGTTCTTC; CDR3 protein: CASSPLLAGYNEQFF; D gene: NA; J gene: TRBJ2-1; clone size: few; V gene: TRBV12-3/TRBV12-4
CDR3 DNA: TGTGCCAGCTCACCACGAATGGGGGCGCAGGGTATCTATGAGCAGTTCTTC; CDR3 protein: CASSPRMGAQGIYEQFF; D gene: NA; J gene: TRBJ2-1; clone size: NA; V gene: TRBV18
CDR3 DNA: TGCAGCGTAAAGGACAAGACTGAAGCTTTCTTT; CDR3 protein: CSVKDKTEAFF; D gene: NA; J gene: TRBJ1-1; clone size: NA; V gene: TRBV29-1
CDR3 DNA: TGCAGCGTTGCCGCAGGGAACTATGGCTACACCTTC; CDR3 protein: CSVAAGNYGYTF; D gene: NA; J gene: TRBJ1-2; clone size: NA; V gene: TRBV29-1
CDR3 DNA: TGTGCCAGCAGCCAAGATCCTTCGACAGGGGAATGGTCTGGGGCCAACGTCCTGACTTTC; CDR3 protein: CASSQDPSTGEWSGANVLTF; D gene: TRBD1; J gene: TRBJ2-6; clone size: few; V gene: TRBV4-2
CDR3 DNA: TGCGCCAGCAGCTCCCGACACAGGATTGGGCAAGAGACCCAGTACTTC; CDR3 protein: CASSSRHRIGQETQYF; D gene: NA; J gene: TRBJ2-5; clone size: NA; V gene: TRBV5-1
CDR3 DNA: TGTGCCAGCAGTTACGATCTTGGGGGCATTCAGTACTTC; CDR3 protein: CASSYDLGGIQYF; D gene: NA; J gene: TRBJ2-4; clone size: NA; V gene: TRBV6-2/TRBV6-3
CDR3 DNA: TGTGCCAGCAGCCAAGGGAGGACTAGCGGGGGTGAGACCCAGTACTTC; CDR3 protein: CASSQGRTSGGETQYF; D gene: TRBD2; J gene: TRBJ2-5; clone size: NA; V gene: TRBV3-1
CDR3 DNA: TGTGCCAGCAGCCCCCATTTCGGGGCGAACACTGAAGCTTTCTTT; CDR3 protein: CASSPHFGANTEAFF; D gene: NA; J gene: TRBJ1-1; clone size: NA; V gene: TRBV11-2
CDR3 DNA: TGTGCCAGCAGTTCGCCTGGCAAGGAGCAGTTCTTC; CDR3 protein: CASSSPGKEQFF; D gene: NA; J gene: TRBJ2-1; clone size: NA; V gene: TRBV6-5
CDR3 DNA: TGTGCCAGCAGTTTAGAGGGACTAGCGGGGGGCTCTAGCACAGATACGCAGTATTTT; CDR3 protein: CASSLEGLAGGSSTDTQYF; D gene: TRBD2; J gene: TRBJ2-3; clone size: NA; V gene: TRBV12-3/TRBV12-4
CDR3 DNA: TGTGCCAGCAGTTACTGGGAGGCCTACGAGCAGTACTTC; CDR3 protein: CASSYWEAYEQYF; D gene: NA; J gene: TRBJ2-7; clone size: few; V gene: TRBV6-2/TRBV6-3
CDR3 DNA: TGTGCCAGCAGCGTGAGGACTAGCGGGGGTGAGCAGTTCTTC; CDR3 protein: CASSVRTSGGEQFF; D gene: TRBD2; J gene: TRBJ2-1; clone size: few; V gene: TRBV9
CDR3 DNA: TGTGCCACCAGTGCCGTGGGGGGGATGCAGTACTTC; CDR3 protein: CATSAVGGMQYF; D gene: TRBD2; J gene: TRBJ2-5; clone size: few; V gene: TRBV24-1
CDR3 DNA: TGTGCCAGCAGTATACCACAGGGTACTAGCACAGATACGCAGTATTTT; CDR3 protein: CASSIPQGTSTDTQYF; D gene: NA; J gene: TRBJ2-3; clone size: few; V gene: TRBV6-1
CDR3 DNA: TGTGCCAGCAGTGAAGCCCCACTCGGGGGCCCTAGGAGGACCCAGTACTTC; CDR3 protein: CASSEAPLGGPRRTQYF; D gene: NA; J gene: TRBJ2-5; clone size: few; V gene: TRBV6-1
CDR3 DNA: TGCGCCAGCAGTTACATGACCCCTCGGACTAATGAAAAACTGTTTTTT; CDR3 protein: CASSYMTPRTNEKLFF; D gene: NA; J gene: TRBJ1-4; clone size: NA; V gene: TRBV5-1
CDR3 DNA: TGCGCCAGCAGCCAAAACGGGACAGACGGTTGGGAGCAGTACTTC; CDR3 protein: CASSQNGTDGWEQYF; D gene: TRBD1; J gene: TRBJ2-7; clone size: few; V gene: TRBV4-3
CDR3 DNA: TGTGCCAGCGGTTTACAAGGGGGCTACAACTATGGCTACACCTTC; CDR3 protein: CASGLQGGYNYGYTF; D gene: TRBD1; J gene: TRBJ1-2; clone size: NA; V gene: TRBV12-3/TRBV12-4
CDR3 DNA: TGTGCCAGCAGCTCCCACCCGACAGGGGGCCAGGAAAAACTGTTTTTT; CDR3 protein: CASSSHPTGGQEKLFF; D gene: TRBD1; J gene: TRBJ1-4; clone size: NA; V gene: TRBV7-2
CDR3 DNA: TGCAGTGCTTCAAGACTAGCGGGGGGTATCGGTGAGCAGTTCTTC; CDR3 protein: CSASRLAGGIGEQFF; D gene: TRBD2; J gene: TRBJ2-1; clone size: NA; V gene: TRBV20-1
CDR3 DNA: TGCAGCGTTGGCCGGGACAGTAACAGTCCTGAAGCTTTCTTT; CDR3 protein: CSVGRDSNSPEAFF; D gene: TRBD1; J gene: TRBJ1-1; clone size: NA; V gene: TRBV29-1
CDR3 DNA: TGTGCCAGCAGCGTTGACAGGGGGCGGGAAGAGCAGTACTTC; CDR3 protein: CASSVDRGREEQYF; D gene: TRBD1; J gene: TRBJ2-7; clone size: NA; V gene: TRBV7-2
CDR3 DNA: TGTGCCAGCAGCTTATTTGGCAGGGGGCCTCAGCCCCAGCATTTT; CDR3 protein: CASSLFGRGPQPQHF; D gene: TRBD1; J gene: TRBJ1-5; clone size: NA; V gene: TRBV7-2